This TCR beta chain was observed in a study of T cells in Graves' hyperthyroidism and ophthalmopathy. The study, taken as a whole, reports: Ophthalmopathy was identified by the model a median about 6 months ahead of onset.

Subjects aged 18 to 65 presented with newly diagnosed hyperthyroidism of less than 2 months' duration. There are a few counts of this clonotype. No antigen is known for it. One end of the junction varies from germline; a read error may be responsible. RNA transcripts served as the template for amplifying TCR beta CDR3 regions. A set of HTBI primers served as the primers for a first-round RT-PCR of the TCR CDR3. TCRdb processed the multiplex PCR reads anew with MiXCR; each CDR3 protein has one entry. Of about 360,000 distinct CDR3 sequences listed, less than 20% were seen once; the top ten hold around 30%. CDR3 length equals 13 residues. Germline V gene lookup returns CDR1 SNHLY and CDR2 FYNNEI.

The rearrangement uses TRBV2 and TRBJ1-2; D is uncertain. What was sequenced was blood. This receptor was identified in a woman aged 18-35 years with Graves' hyperthyroidism that later progressed to Graves' ophthalmopathy. The CDR3 sequence: CASLDGSNYGHTF. CDR3 bases: TGTGCCAGCCTGGACGGATCTAACTATGGCCACACCTTC.